A single sample gave rise to the 21 T cell receptor beta chains below, sequenced in a study of blood T cell repertoires in COVID-19. The protocol was immunoSEQ multiplex PCR, while the TCRdb copy is restricted to in-frame clones and leaves out a portion. The repertoire holds approximately 39,000 clones, with 94% as singletons. The material sequenced was peripheral blood. These receptors came from a human donor with active COVID-19. The donor label of this sample is uncertain.

V and J are TRBV11-3 and TRBJ2-7; 10 bases match TRBD2. Germline trimming cut 0 bases from V and 5 bases from J; bases unmatched to any gene: 4. The CDR3 runs 15 residues. Germline V gene data show CDR1 as SGHNT and CDR2 as YENEEA. The CDR3 DNA reads as TGTGCCAGCAGCTTAGAAGGCCTAGCGGGGGACGAGCAGTACTTC. Residues: CASSLEGLAGDEQYF.

The CDR3 coding sequence is TGCGCCAGCAGCCTCTCCGGAGCGGGGGCCCTGCTGGGTACGCAGTATTTT. It encodes CASSLSGAGALLGTQYF. J is TRBJ2-3 and V is TRBV4-1, with TRBD2 identical over 8 bases. This CDR3 has 17 residues. The V gene end was trimmed by 4 bases and the J gene end by 8 bases; junction bases not matched to a gene: 17. The germline V gene has CDR1 MGHRA and CDR2 YSYEKL.

The V call is TRBV27, the J call TRBJ2-5; no reliable D call. The V and J ends lost 3 bases and 2 bases respectively, with 7 bases between them. The CDR3 consists of 13 residues. Germline CDR1 reads MNHEY; CDR2 reads SMNVEV (reference sequence). CDR3: CASSFRLQETQYF. The CDR3 coding sequence is TGTGCCAGCAGTTTCCGTCTTCAAGAGACCCAGTACTTC.

The V call is TRBV6-2 or TRBV6-3, the J call TRBJ1-1, with TRBD1 as a possible D gene (6 bases). The germline V and J ends were trimmed by 4 bases and 6 bases, with 9 bases remaining between them. Looked up from germline, CDR1 is MNHEY and CDR2 is SVGEGT. This CDR3 has 12 residues. The CDR3 protein is CASSFEGAEAFF. Written as DNA, the CDR3 is TGTGCCAGCAGTTTTGAGGGGGCTGAAGCTTTCTTT.

The chain links TRBV5-1 to TRBJ2-2; TRBD2 might be the D (6 bases). V dropped 4 bases and J dropped 8 bases, with 15 bases sitting between them. Germline V gene sequence: CDR1 SGHRS, CDR2 YFSETQ. This CDR3 is 14 amino acids long. In DNA form, the CDR3 reads TGCGCCAGCAGCCCCCGACTAGGATATGGGGAGCTGTTTTTT. The encoded protein is CASSPRLGYGELFF.

This chain uses TRBV7-9 with TRBJ2-7; TRBD2 agrees at 7 bases. Per the germline V gene, CDR1 is SEHNR and CDR2 is FQNEAQ (reference sequence). The CDR3 loop spans 16 amino acids. V shed 0 bases and J 5 bases; nucleotides not matched to a gene: 10. The CDR3 spells CASSLAHGLVADEQYF. CDR3 DNA: TGTGCCAGCAGCTTAGCGCACGGACTAGTAGCCGACGAGCAGTACTTC.

The rearrangement uses TRBV3-1 (or the pseudogene TRBV3-2) and TRBJ2-3, with 7 bases fitting TRBD2. CDR1 and CDR2 (germline): LGHDT, YNNKEL (reference sequence). The CDR3 contains 14 residues. V was pared by 4 bases and J by 6 bases, with 7 bases of the junction left unmatched. DNA of the CDR3: TGTGCCAGCAGCCTGGGCGGGAGTTCGGATACGCAGTATTTT. It is translated as CASSLGGSSDTQYF.

V gene TRBV11-2 combines with J gene TRBJ2-5; possibly TRBD2 for D (6 bases). V lost 0 bases and J lost 4, with 12 bases in between. Germline CDR1 and CDR2: SGHAT and FQNNGV. The CDR3 runs 15 residues. CDR3 residues: CASSLDLLGGETQYF. The CDR3 coding sequence is TGTGCCAGCAGCTTAGATCTCTTGGGGGGAGAGACCCAGTACTTC.

J is TRBJ2-3 and V is TRBV6-5; TRBD1 matches at 7 bases. The CDR3 loop spans 15 amino acids. With V trimmed by 1 base and J by 6 bases, 7 bases remained unmatched. Germline CDR1 reads MNHEY; CDR2 reads SVGAGI. CDR3 DNA sequence: TGTGCCAGCAGTTACTTGGGACAGCAACGGGATACGCAGTATTTT. Amino acids: CASSYLGQQRDTQYF.

V is TRBV7-2 and J is TRBJ2-7; 9 positions match TRBD2. The germline V gene encodes CDR1 SGHTA and CDR2 FQGNSA. The CDR3 runs to 14 residues. With V trimmed by 3 bases and J by 5 bases, 5 bases remained unmatched. CDR3 in DNA: TGTGCCAGCAGCTTGCAGACTAGCGGTAACGAGCAGTACTTC. Translated, it gives CASSLQTSGNEQYF.

The chain has TRBV19 and TRBJ2-7, with D possibly being TRBD1 (6 bases). V was trimmed by 0 bases and J by 2 bases, leaving 8 bases between them. CDR3 length equals 14 residues. CDR1 LNHDA and CDR2 SQIVND come from the germline V gene (reference sequence). This CDR3 reads CASSIDRGPYEQYF. The CDR3 DNA is TGTGCCAGTAGTATAGACAGGGGCCCCTACGAGCAGTACTTC.

V and J are TRBV7-8 and TRBJ1-2; no clear D. The CDR3 spans 15 residues. Germline V gene data show CDR1 as SGHVS and CDR2 as FQNEAQ. The V end was cut by 0 bases, the J end by 0 bases, with 8 bases between. The CDR3 spells CASSLARASNYGYTF. For the CDR3, the DNA is TGTGCCAGCAGCTTAGCGCGTGCCTCTAACTATGGCTACACCTTC.

V gene TRBV9 combines with J gene TRBJ2-1; TRBD2 agrees at 9 bases. CDR3 length equals 18 residues. Germline trimming cut 1 base from V and 4 bases from J; bases unmatched to any gene: 12. The V gene's germline CDR1 is SGDLS and CDR2 YYNGEE. In DNA, the CDR3 is TGTGCCAGCAGCGTAAACGGGAGAGCGGGAGGATTGTACAATGAGCAGTTCTTC. It encodes CASSVNGRAGGLYNEQFF.

The V gene is TRBV5-1, the J gene TRBJ2-1; D unclear. V was clipped by 4 bases and J by 0 bases, with 14 bases between them. CDR1 is SGHRS, CDR2 YFSETQ, per germline. The CDR3 is 16 residues long. The CDR3 loop is CASSLTPTSSYNEQFF. CDR3 in DNA: TGCGCCAGCAGCCTGACTCCAACGAGCTCCTACAATGAGCAGTTCTTC.

This rearrangement joins TRBV11-3 to TRBJ1-1; D ambiguous. Germline-derived CDR1 and CDR2 are SGHNT and YENEEA. The V and J ends lost 2 bases and 0 bases respectively, with 7 bases between them. The CDR3 spans 14 residues. DNA for the CDR3: TGTGCCAGCAGCTTAAGCCAACTGAACACTGAAGCTTTCTTT. Translating gives CASSLSQLNTEAFF.

The CDR3 coding sequence is TGCAGTGCTAGTGGAGGGCGTCCCGACACTGAAGCTTTCTTT. It translates to CSASGGRPDTEAFF. This rearrangement joins TRBV20-1 to TRBJ1-1; D gene uncertain. V shed 3 bases and J shed 3 bases, with 14 bases lying between them. CDR1 and CDR2 (germline): DFQATT, SNEGSKA (reference sequence). CDR3 length equals 14 residues.

This chain connects TRBV5-6 to TRBJ1-3, with D tentatively TRBD1 (5 bases). The ends were cut back, 0 bases at V and 0 bases at J, with 13 bases in the middle. CDR3 length equals 17 residues. Germline CDR1 reads SGHDT; CDR2 reads YYEEEE. The CDR3 DNA reads as TGTGCCAGCAGCTTGGAAGGCAGGGAACTCTCTGGAAACACCATATATTTT. Its protein product is CASSLEGRELSGNTIYF.

The rearrangement uses TRBV7-6 and TRBJ2-1, with TRBD2 as a possible D gene (6 bases). There are 15 residues in the CDR3. The V gene lost 5 bases and the J gene lost 7 bases, with 18 bases spanning the gap. The germline V gene has CDR1 SGHVS and CDR2 FNYEAQ. CDR3 protein: CASSQGASEGNEQFF. The CDR3 DNA sequence: TGTGCCAGCAGCCAAGGAGCTAGCGAGGGTAATGAGCAGTTCTTC.

The rearrangement joins TRBV11-3 to TRBJ1-3; D is unresolved. The CDR3 extends over 14 amino acids. Germline V CDR1 and CDR2: SGHNT, YENEEA. V lost 5 bases and J lost 1, with 9 bases in between. In nucleotides, the CDR3 is TGTGCCAGCAGCGTACGACAATCTGGAAACACCATATATTTT. This translates into CASSVRQSGNTIYF.

For the CDR3, the DNA is TGTGCCAGCAGCCGGGCTCAGGGGTATAATGAAAAACTGTTTTTT. This sequence encodes CASSRAQGYNEKLFF. The V gene is TRBV7-9, the J gene TRBJ1-4, with D possibly matching TRBD1 (6 bases). Trimming left V 5 bases short and J 4 bases short, with 14 bases between. The CDR3 contains 15 residues. Germline-derived CDR1 and CDR2 are SEHNR and FQNEAQ (reference sequence).

The chain carries TRBV7-9 and TRBJ1-2; D unresolved. The CDR3 totals 15 residues. Germline CDR1 SEHNR, CDR2 FQNEAQ (reference sequence). V dropped 1 base and J dropped 7 bases, with 16 bases sitting between them. CDR3 sequence (DNA): TGTGCCAGCAGCTTAGTAGGCGGGGAAAGAGGTGGCTACACCTTC. It codes for CASSLVGGERGGYTF.